This section outlines one T cell receptor beta chain sequence together with its context. The treatment here: about 20 received Ad26.COV2.S at low or high dose, single or two shots; 5 received placebo; per-sample allocation not given. Sampling was done on day 63 after the first vaccine or placebo injection. TCRdb's copy holds only in-frame clones and misses some; the assay was immunoSEQ multiplex PCR. The sample includes around 300,000 clones, around 90% of them seen just once. This sample is drawn from a study of Ad26.COV2.S vaccination and SARS-CoV-2 variants. Per germline, CDR1 KGHSH and CDR2 LQKENI. This CDR3 comprises 17 residues. V trimming: 6 bases; J trimming: 1 base; junction bases outside the gene matches: 8.

The rearrangement joins TRBV18 to TRBJ2-6; 8 nucleotides match TRBD1. The source material was peripheral blood, sampled in a trial of Ad26.COV2.S vaccine versus placebo. The sequence was obtained from a person aged 18-65 years who received the Ad26.COV2.S COVID-19 vaccine or a placebo. The CDR3 coding sequence is TGTGCCAGCTCCCGGACAGGGATAATATCTGGGGCCAACGTCCTGACTTTC. This gives the protein CASSRTGIISGANVLTF.